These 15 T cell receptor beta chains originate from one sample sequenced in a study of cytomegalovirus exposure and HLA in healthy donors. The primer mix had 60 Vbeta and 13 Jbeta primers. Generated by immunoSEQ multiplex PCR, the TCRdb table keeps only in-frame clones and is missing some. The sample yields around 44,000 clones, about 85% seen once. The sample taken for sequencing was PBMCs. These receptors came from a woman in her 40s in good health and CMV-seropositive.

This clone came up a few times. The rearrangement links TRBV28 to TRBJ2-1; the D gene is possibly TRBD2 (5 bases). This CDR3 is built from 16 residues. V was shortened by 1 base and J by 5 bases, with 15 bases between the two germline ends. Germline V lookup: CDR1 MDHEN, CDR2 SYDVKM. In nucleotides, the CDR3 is TGTGCCAGCAGTTTATACCGGGAAGTGAGCAACAATGAGCAGTTCTTC. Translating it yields CASSLYREVSNNEQFF. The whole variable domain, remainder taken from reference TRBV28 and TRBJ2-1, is DVKVTQSSRYLVKRTGEKVFLECVQDMDHENMFWYRQDPGLGLRLIYFSYDVKMKEKGDIPEGYSVSREKKERFSLILESASTNQTSMYLCASSLYREVSNNEQFFGPGTRLTVL.

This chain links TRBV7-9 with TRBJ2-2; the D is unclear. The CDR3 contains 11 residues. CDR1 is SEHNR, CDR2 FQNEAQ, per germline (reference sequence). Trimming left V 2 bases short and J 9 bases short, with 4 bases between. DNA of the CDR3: TGTGCCAGCAGCTTAAGCAGGGAGCTGTTTTTT. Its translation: CASSLSRELFF.

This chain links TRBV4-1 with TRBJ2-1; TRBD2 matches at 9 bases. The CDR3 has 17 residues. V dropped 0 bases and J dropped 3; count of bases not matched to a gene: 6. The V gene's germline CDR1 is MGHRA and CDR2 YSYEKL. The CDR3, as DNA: TGCGCCAGCAGCCAAGATCCCGCGACTAGCGGCTACAATGAGCAGTTCTTC. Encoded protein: CASSQDPATSGYNEQFF.

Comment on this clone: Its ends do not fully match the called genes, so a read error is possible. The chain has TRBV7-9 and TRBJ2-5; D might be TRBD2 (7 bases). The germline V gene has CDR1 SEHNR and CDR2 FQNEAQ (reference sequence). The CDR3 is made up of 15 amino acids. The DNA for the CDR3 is TGTTCCAGCAGCACACTGACAGGCGGGGGAGAGACCCAGTACTTC. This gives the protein CSSSTLTGGGETQYF. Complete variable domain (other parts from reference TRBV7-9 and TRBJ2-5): DTGVSQNPRHKITKRGQNVTFRCDPISEHNRLYWYRQTLGQGPEFLTYFQNEAQLEKSRLLSDRFSAERPKGSFSTLEIQRTEQGDSAMYLCSSSTLTGGGETQYFGPGTRLLVL.

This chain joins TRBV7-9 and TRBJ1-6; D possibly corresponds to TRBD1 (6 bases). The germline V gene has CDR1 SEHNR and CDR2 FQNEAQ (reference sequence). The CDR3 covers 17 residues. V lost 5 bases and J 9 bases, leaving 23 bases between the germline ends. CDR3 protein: CASSPSITGPAGSPLHF. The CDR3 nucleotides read TGTGCCAGCAGCCCAAGCATTACAGGGCCGGCGGGTTCACCCCTCCACTTT.

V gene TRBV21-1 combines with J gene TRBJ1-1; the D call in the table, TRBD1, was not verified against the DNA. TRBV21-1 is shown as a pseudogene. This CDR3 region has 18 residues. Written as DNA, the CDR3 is TGTGCCAGCAGCAACCCCCGGACAGGCCGAATGATGAACACTGAAGCTTTCTTT. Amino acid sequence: CASSNPRTGRMMNTEAFF.

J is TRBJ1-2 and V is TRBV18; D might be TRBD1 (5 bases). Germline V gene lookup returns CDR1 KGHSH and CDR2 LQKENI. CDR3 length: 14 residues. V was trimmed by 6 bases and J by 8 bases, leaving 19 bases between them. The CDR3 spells CASSTEGASLGYTF. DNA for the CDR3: TGTGCCAGCTCGACAGAAGGGGCCTCCCTGGGCTACACCTTC.

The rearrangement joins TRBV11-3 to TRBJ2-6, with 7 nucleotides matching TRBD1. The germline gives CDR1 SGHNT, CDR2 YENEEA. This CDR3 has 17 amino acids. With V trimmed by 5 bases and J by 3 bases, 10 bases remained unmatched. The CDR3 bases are TGTGCCAGCAGCAAGGGGGCTAGTCTATATGGGGCCAACGTCCTGACTTTC. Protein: CASSKGASLYGANVLTF.

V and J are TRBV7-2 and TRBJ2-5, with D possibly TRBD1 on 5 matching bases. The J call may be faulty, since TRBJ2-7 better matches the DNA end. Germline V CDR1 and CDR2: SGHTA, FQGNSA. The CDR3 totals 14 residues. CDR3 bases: TGTGCCAGCAGCTTAGGTCCCAGGGCGTACGAGCAGTACTTC. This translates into CASSLGPRAYEQYF.

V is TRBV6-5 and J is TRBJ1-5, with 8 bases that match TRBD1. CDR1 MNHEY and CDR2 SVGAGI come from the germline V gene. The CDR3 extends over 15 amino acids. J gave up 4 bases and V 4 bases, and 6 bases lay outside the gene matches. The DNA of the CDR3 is TGTGCCAGCAGTTCAGCTCAGGGGGCGAATCAGCCCCAGCATTTT. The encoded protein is CASSSAQGANQPQHF.

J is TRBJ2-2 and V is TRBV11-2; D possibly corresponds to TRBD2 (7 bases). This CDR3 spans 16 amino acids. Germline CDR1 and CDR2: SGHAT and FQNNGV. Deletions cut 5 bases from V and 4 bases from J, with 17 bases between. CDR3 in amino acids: CASSRARGGTTGELFF. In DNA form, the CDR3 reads TGTGCCAGCAGCCGAGCGAGGGGGGGCACCACCGGGGAGCTGTTTTTT.

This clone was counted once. Written as DNA, the CDR3 is TGTGCCAGCAGCAGCCGAAATAATTCACCCCTCCACTTT. Its protein product is CASSSRNNSPLHF. The chain uses TRBV11-2 and TRBJ1-6; D ambiguous. Trimming took 5 bases from V and 5 from J, leaving 7 bases between them. Germline CDR1 is SGHAT and CDR2 is FQNNGV. This CDR3 has 13 amino acids.

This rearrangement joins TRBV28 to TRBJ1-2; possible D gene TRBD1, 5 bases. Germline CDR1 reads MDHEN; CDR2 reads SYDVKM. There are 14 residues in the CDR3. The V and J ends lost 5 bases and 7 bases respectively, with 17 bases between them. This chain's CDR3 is CASSRPQGTRGYTF. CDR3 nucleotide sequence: TGTGCCAGCAGTCGCCCCCAGGGAACACGTGGCTACACCTTC.

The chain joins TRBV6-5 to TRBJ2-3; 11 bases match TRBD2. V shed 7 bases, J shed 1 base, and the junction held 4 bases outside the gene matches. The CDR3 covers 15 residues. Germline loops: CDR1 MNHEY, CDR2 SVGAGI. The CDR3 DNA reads TGTGCCAGCACCCTTAGCGGGGGGGGCACAGATACGCAGTATTTT. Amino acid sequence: CASTLSGGGTDTQYF.

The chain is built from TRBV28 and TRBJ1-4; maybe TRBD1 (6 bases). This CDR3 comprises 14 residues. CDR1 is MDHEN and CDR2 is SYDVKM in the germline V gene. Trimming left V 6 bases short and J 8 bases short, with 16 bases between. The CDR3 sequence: CASSRAQGNEKLFF. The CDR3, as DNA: TGTGCCAGCAGCAGAGCACAGGGTAACGAAAAACTGTTTTTT.